These T cell receptor beta chains were read from a single sample in a study of Ad26.COV2.S vaccination and SARS-CoV-2 variants. Method: immunoSEQ multiplex PCR; TCRdb's copy keeps in-frame clones and lacks some. The sample lists about 410,000 clones, about nine tenths occurring once. The sample in question was peripheral blood, obtained in a trial of Ad26.COV2.S vaccine versus placebo. Every receptor here comes from a person aged 18-60 years who received the Ad26.COV2.S COVID-19 vaccine or a placebo. CDR3s include the opening cysteine and the closing phenylalanine or tryptophan. The D gene is left open where the match is weak. A clone size is listed for some rows: how often the clone was seen (once, few, many), or a class if it is expanded.

j_call d_call cdr3_length v_call clone_size cdr3_nt cdr3_aa
TRBJ2-3 TRBD2 15 TRBV4-3 . TGCGCCAGCAGCTCCCTAGCGGGAGGGGCAGATACGCAGTATTTT CASSSLAGGADTQYF
TRBJ2-1 TRBD2 13 TRBV2 . TGTGCCAGCAGTATAACTAGCGTCAATGAGCAGTTCTTC CASSITSVNEQFF
TRBJ2-7 . 13 TRBV6-4 . TGTGCCAGCAGTATCCGGGACGGCTACGAGCAGTACTTC CASSIRDGYEQYF
TRBJ2-3 TRBD2 16 TRBV5-1 . TGCGCCAGCAGCTTGGGCGGTAGCGGGAACACAGATACGCAGTATTTT CASSLGGSGNTDTQYF
TRBJ2-3 TRBD2 16 TRBV27 . TGTGCCAGCAGTTTAAGGAGAGACGGGAGGACAGATACGCAGTATTTT CASSLRRDGRTDTQYF
TRBJ2-7 . 14 TRBV6-2/TRBV6-3 . TGTGCCAGCAGTTACCCCGGACAGACCTACGAGCAGTACTTC CASSYPGQTYEQYF
TRBJ1-3 TRBD1 14 TRBV10-3 . TGTGCCATCAGACAGGACAGGGGAGGAAACACCATATATTTT CAIRQDRGGNTIYF
TRBJ2-1 . 13 TRBV5-4 . TGTGCCCCCATCCCCTACTCCTACAATGAGCAGTTCTTC CAPIPYSYNEQFF
TRBJ2-3 . 13 TRBV10-3 . TGTGCCATCGGGGTTAGCGGCACAGATACGCAGTATTTT CAIGVSGTDTQYF
TRBJ1-2 . 14 TRBV23-1 . TGCGCCAGCAGTCAATCGGCCGGATTTATGGGCTACACCTTC CASSQSAGFMGYTF
TRBJ1-3 TRBD1 13 TRBV30 . TGTGCCTGGAGGGGACAGGGTGTCAACACCATATATTTT CAWRGQGVNTIYF
TRBJ2-3 . 15 TRBV11-1 . TGTGCCAGCAGTTGGACCATCAGCGACACAGATACGCAGTATTTT CASSWTISDTDTQYF
TRBJ2-7 TRBD1 15 TRBV10-3 once TGTGCCATCAGGGAAACAGGGGTCGGATCCTACGAGCAGTACTTC CAIRETGVGSYEQYF
TRBJ2-2 TRBD2 18 TRBV30 . TGTGCCTGGAGTGTACCTTTGGGGCTAGCGGGAAACACCGGGGAGCTGTTTTTT CAWSVPLGLAGNTGELFF
TRBJ1-6 TRBD1 15 TRBV3-1/TRBV3-2 once TGTGCCAGCAGCCAGCGGCAGGGGGTATACTCACCCCTCCACTTT CASSQRQGVYSPLHF